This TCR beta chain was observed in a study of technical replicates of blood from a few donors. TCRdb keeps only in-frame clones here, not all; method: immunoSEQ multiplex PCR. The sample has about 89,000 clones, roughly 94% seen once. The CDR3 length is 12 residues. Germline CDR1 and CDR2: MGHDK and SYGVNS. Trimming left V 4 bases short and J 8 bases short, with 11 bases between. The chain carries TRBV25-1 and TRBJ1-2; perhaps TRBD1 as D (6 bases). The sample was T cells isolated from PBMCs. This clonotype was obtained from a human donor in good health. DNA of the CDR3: TGTGCCAGCAGTGGCACAGGGTACGGCTACACCTTC. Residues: CASSGTGYGYTF.